This T cell receptor (beta chain) is drawn from a study of regulatory dendritic cells for organ transplantation. Remarks on this clone: Its antigen is unknown.

CFSE-labeled sorted T cells met regulatory or mature dendritic cells for five to six days. Sequenced by immunoSEQ multiplex PCR; TCRdb stores in-frame clones only, minus some. The sample includes fewer than 15,000 clones, just under 90% of them seen just once. This receptor was taken from a human donor in good health. The sample consisted of naive CD8+ T cells from blood cultured with regulatory dendritic cells. The subset here: CD45RA+ naive T cells.

The CDR3 loop reads CASSPGIPGSYTF. The CDR3 nucleotides read TGTGCCAGCAGCCCAGGGATCCCAGGGAGCTACACCTTC. J is TRBJ1-2 and V is TRBV7-6; D might be TRBD1 (5 bases). This CDR3 has 13 amino acids. Trimming pared 5 bases from V and 9 bases from J, leaving 16 bases between. Germline CDR1 and CDR2: SGHVS and FNYEAQ.